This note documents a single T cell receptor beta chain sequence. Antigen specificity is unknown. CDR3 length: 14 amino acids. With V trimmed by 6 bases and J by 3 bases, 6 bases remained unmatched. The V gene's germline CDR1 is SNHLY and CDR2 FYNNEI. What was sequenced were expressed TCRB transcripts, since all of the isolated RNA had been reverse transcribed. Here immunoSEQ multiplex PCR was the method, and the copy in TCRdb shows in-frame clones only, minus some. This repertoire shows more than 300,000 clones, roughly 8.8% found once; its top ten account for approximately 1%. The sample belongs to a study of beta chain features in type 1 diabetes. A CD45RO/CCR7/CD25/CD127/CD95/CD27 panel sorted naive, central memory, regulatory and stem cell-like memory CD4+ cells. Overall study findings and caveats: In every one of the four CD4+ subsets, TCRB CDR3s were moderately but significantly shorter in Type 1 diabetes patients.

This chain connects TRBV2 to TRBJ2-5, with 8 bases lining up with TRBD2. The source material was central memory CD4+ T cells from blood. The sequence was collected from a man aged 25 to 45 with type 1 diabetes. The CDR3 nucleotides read TGTGCCAGCAGGCCCGGGCGGGGGGAAGAGACCCAGTACTTC. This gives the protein CASRPGRGEETQYF.